These 19 T cell receptor delta chains share one sample of origin, sequenced in a study of γδ T cells in repeated Plasmodium falciparum infection. Bulk repertoires came from Vgamma9/Vdelta2+ or Vdelta2-negative gammadelta T cells flow-sorted from PBMC. TCRdb applied CATT to the multiplex PCR reads for clone calling. The table lists 50,000 to 55,000 delta-chain clones, around 2% of them singletons. Specimen: gamma-delta T cells from blood. The receptor source for this set is a pool of human donors (malaria-infected and uninfected, not separated).

Turning to this clone: The protein given by TCRdb reflects a much larger clone and differs at residue 4 from this DNA's translation, likely from a read error; the protein shown is the DNA's translation. CDR3 sequence: CAFRSTTSFRGYRKLIF. The DNA of the CDR3 is TGTGCCTTTAGATCTACGACCAGCTTTCGCGGGTACAGAAAACTCATCTTT. The chain employs TRDV3 and TRDJ1; D remains ambiguous. TCRdb carries no J gene annotation; the J gene was assigned here by matching the DNA with germline. Germline V gives CDR1 TVYSNPD, CDR2 GDNSRS (reference sequence). The CDR3 spans 17 residues. Trimming removed 0 bases at V and 8 bases at J, with 28 bases between.

This clone was counted between two and nine times. TCRdb has a much larger clone's protein, which differs at residue 21 from the translation of this DNA, likely because of a read error; what is shown is the protein translated from the DNA. The J gene is TRDJ1, the V gene TRDV1; 12 positions match TRDD3. CDR3 length equals 22 residues. Germline V lookup: CDR1 TSWWSYY, CDR2 QGS. The CDR3 loop reads CALGDSRLTYWGIQIRTDKLTF. CDR3 DNA sequence: TGTGCTCTTGGGGACTCACGCCTTACGTACTGGGGGATACAAATCAGGACCGATAAACTCACCTTT.

Comments on this clone: A far bigger clonotype differs at one base, so this is likely a read error. The sample carries other DNA sequences with the same CDR3. No J gene call was made, and the V gene is TRDV1; TRDD3 was called by the table and not checked on the DNA. This CDR3 has 24 residues. CDR1 and CDR2 (germline): TSWWSYY, QGS. CDR3 loop: CALGEPGKLPQTYWGIRGTDKLIF. The CDR3 region has the DNA TGTGCTCTTGGGGAACCGGGTAAGCTTCCTCAAACGTACTGGGGGATTAGGGGCACCGATAAACTCATCTTC.

As for this clone: Only one base separates this from a far larger clonotype, so it likely reflects a read error. Other DNA sequences from this sample encode an identical CDR3 as well. The chain couples TRDV1 to TRDJ1; tentatively, D is TRDD2 (7 bases). Here the J gene came from matching the DNA to germline, since TCRdb omits it. CDR3 length equals 25 residues. Germline CDR1 reads TSWWSYY; CDR2 reads QGS. The CDR3 DNA reads as TGTGCTCTTGGGGAACCTCATTTCCTACGGGGTTCGTTACGCTGGGGAGCCTCCTACACAGATAAACTCATCTTT. Its protein product is CALGEPHFLRGSLRWGASYTDKLIF.

This clone has a count of ten or more. TCRdb shows a much larger clone's protein in place of this DNA's translation, and the two differ at residue 8, likely through a read error; the protein shown is translated from the DNA. V gene TRDV1 combines with J gene TRDJ1; tentative D call: TRDD3 (6 bases). TCRdb gives no J gene; it was assigned here by matching the DNA to germline. Germline V gene data show CDR1 as TSWWSYY and CDR2 as QGS. Trimming pared 2 bases from V and 7 bases from J, leaving 35 bases between. This CDR3 contains 21 residues. The CDR3 DNA reads TGTGCTCTTGGGGAAGCGGGCCTCCTATTCACCCGCCGGGTACTGGGCCCTAAACTCATCTTT. As protein: CALGEAGLLFTRRVLGPKLIF.

This clone occurred many times. For this DNA, TCRdb reports the protein of a much larger clone, which diverges at residue 15, most likely from a read error; the protein presented here is translated directly from the DNA. A V gene of TRDV2 was called, but no J gene was assigned; whether TRDD3, the table's D call, matches the DNA was not checked. CDR1 is GEAIGNYY, CDR2 EKD, per germline. The length of the CDR3 is 17 residues. The DNA for the CDR3 is TGTGCCTGTGACACCGTCGGAGTACTGGGGGATAAGGATAAACCCATCTTT. It specifies CACDTVGVLGDKDKPIF.

The sample holds a few counts of this clone. TCRdb assigns this DNA the protein of a much larger clone, which departs from its translation at residue 3; this likely reflects a read error, and the protein shown comes from translating the DNA. For the CDR3, the DNA is TGTGCTTTTGGGGAACTGGAAACTATATACTGGGGGATAAGGATGGGCCGCTACACCGATAAACTCATCTTT. It is translated as CAFGELETIYWGIRMGRYTDKLIF. V and J are TRDV1 and TRDJ1, with 11 bases identical to TRDD3. The J gene is absent in TCRdb and was assigned here via DNA matching to germline. CDR1 and CDR2 from the germline V gene are TSWWSYY and QGS. This CDR3 has 24 amino acids.

Worth noting for this clone: A single base separates this from a much larger clone, so it may be a read error. The chain couples TRAV29/DV5 to TRDJ1, with D possibly matching TRDD3 (9 bases). As TCRdb names no J gene, one was assigned here on the basis of a DNA match to germline. From germline, CDR1 is NSMFDY and CDR2 ISSIKDK. V was cut by 3 bases and J by 0 bases, with 36 bases left in between. The CDR3 is made up of 22 amino acids. The CDR3 DNA reads TGTGCAGCAAATTTTCCCTTCCTAACTCATGCTGGGGGATTCAAACACACCGATAAACTCATCTTT. It encodes CAANFPFLTHAGGFKHTDKLIF.

In this sample, this clone turned up a few times. A single base is all that separates this from a far larger clone, so a read error is likely. Other DNA sequences from this sample encode an identical CDR3 as well. The chain joins TRDV1 to TRDJ1; D possibly corresponds to TRDD2 (5 bases). The J gene comes from matching the DNA to germline here; TCRdb lacks it. The CDR3 has 20 amino acids. Germline V gene sequence: CDR1 TSWWSYY, CDR2 QGS. The V gene lost 2 bases and the J gene lost 3 bases, with 28 bases spanning the gap. CDR3 residues: CALGETYRPAWTFRPDKLIF. CDR3 sequence (DNA): TGTGCTCTTGGGGAAACCTACAGACCGGCTTGGACATTCCGCCCCGATAAACTCATCTTT.

This clone was detected only a few times. Only one base separates this from a far larger clonotype, so it likely reflects a read error. The same CDR3 is also encoded by other DNA sequences in this sample. The CDR3 bases are TGTGCTCTTGGGGCTCCCTTCCTACGTTACTGGAGGATCGTTGGCACGAATGATAAGCTCATCTTT. It translates to CALGAPFLRYWRIVGTNDKLIF. The V gene call is TRDV1, and the J gene call is absent; no DNA check was done on the table's D call, TRDD3. The CDR3 is 22 amino acids. Germline V gene sequence: CDR1 TSWWSYY, CDR2 QGS.

This clone was detected only a few times. For this DNA, TCRdb reports the protein of a much larger clone, which diverges at residue 14, most likely from a read error; the protein presented here is translated directly from the DNA. CDR3 in amino acids: CALGGIRPSYNIVRDTVDKLIF. The CDR3 DNA reads as TGTGCTCTTGGGGGGATTAGGCCTTCCTACAATATTGTGAGGGATACAGTAGATAAACTCATCTTT. This rearrangement joins TRDV1 to TRDJ1; TRDD2 matches 9 bases. The CDR3 totals 22 residues. The germline V gene encodes CDR1 TSWWSYY and CDR2 QGS. Trimming removed 4 bases from V and 5 bases from J; junction bases left unmatched: 29.

This clone turned up a few times. A read error is likely here: a far larger clone is one base away. Other DNA sequences of this sample code for an identical CDR3. No call exists for the J gene, whereas the V gene is TRDV2. In germline, CDR1 is GEAIGNYY, CDR2 EKD. This CDR3 region has 13 residues. CDR3 in amino acids: CACDALSSDKLIF. CDR3 DNA sequence: TGTGCCTGTGACGCCCTGTCGTCCGATAAACTCATATTT.

Note on this clone: A far larger clone is one nucleotide away, so this likely arose from a read error. The sample carries other DNA sequences with the same CDR3. TRDV3 is the V gene, and the J gene was not called; the D segment call TRDD3 is taken from the table without a DNA check. Germline V CDR1 and CDR2: TVYSNPD, GDNSRS (reference sequence). This CDR3 comprises 16 residues. CDR3 bases: TGTGCCGTACTATCCTGGGGGTACCAGGGAACCGATAAACTCATCTTC. Residues: CAVLSWGYQGTDKLIF.

A note on this clone: For this DNA, TCRdb reports the protein of a much larger clone, which diverges at residue 10, most likely from a read error; the protein presented here is translated directly from the DNA. This sample includes further DNA sequences coding for the same CDR3. This chain connects TRDV1 to TRDJ1, with D possibly matching TRDD3 (6 bases). TCRdb leaves out the J gene; it was filled in here by matching the DNA to germline. Germline CDR1 reads TSWWSYY; CDR2 reads QGS. V was trimmed by 0 bases and J by 4 bases, leaving 15 bases between them. CDR3 length: 16 amino acids. CDR3 residues: CALGELRWGVIDKLIF. Here the CDR3 DNA reads TGTGCTCTTGGGGAACTAAGGTGGGGGGTCATCGATAAACTCATCTTT.

This clone was detected ten times or more. This chain joins TRDV1 and TRDJ1; TRDD3 matches at 7 bases. Trimming took 8 bases from V and 0 from J; bases not matched to a gene: 12. Germline V gene data show CDR1 as TSWWSYY and CDR2 as QGS. The CDR3 spans 16 residues. The CDR3 coding sequence is TGTGCTCTTTTACTGGGGATCCCTTTGAACACCGATAAACTCATCTTT. Translated, it gives CALLLGIPLNTDKLIF.

A note on this clone: This likely reflects a read error, since a far larger clone is one base away. In the same sample, other DNA sequences code for this CDR3. This chain joins TRDV3 and TRDJ1; 11 positions match TRDD3. V gave up 3 bases and J gave up 3 bases; unmatched junction bases: 12. This CDR3 has 16 amino acids. CDR1 TVYSNPD and CDR2 GDNSRS come from the germline V gene (reference sequence). CDR3 amino acids: CAFLSTGGYKADKLIF. The CDR3 DNA follows: TGTGCCTTCCTGAGTACTGGGGGATATAAAGCCGATAAACTCATCTTT.

Turning to this clone: The protein held in TCRdb is that of a much larger clone and does not match this DNA's translation at residue 11, likely because of a read error; the protein shown is translated from the DNA. The CDR3 nucleotides are TGTGCCTTTAGCGCCTCGTGGTGGGACACCGAGAAACTCATCTTT. Amino acid sequence: CAFSASWWDTEKLIF. The rearrangement uses TRDV3 and TRDJ1, with D unclear. The J gene was missing in TCRdb and was found by matching the end of the DNA to germline. The CDR3 loop spans 15 amino acids. Germline CDR1 reads TVYSNPD; CDR2 reads GDNSRS (reference sequence).

Comments on this clone: This likely came from a read error, as a far larger clone is one base away. Other DNA sequences from this sample encode an identical CDR3 as well. This chain joins TRDV1 and TRDJ1, with D hard to call. The CDR3 runs to 13 residues. The germline CDR1 and CDR2 sequences are TSWWSYY and QGS. The CDR3 protein is CALGTTHTDKLIF. CDR3 nucleotide sequence: TGTGCACTTGGGACAACACACACCGATAAACTCATCTTT.

About this clone itself: A read error may produce the germline difference seen at one junction end. The genes are TRDV1 and TRDJ1; TRDD3 is a possible D gene (6 bases). TCRdb supplies no J gene; here it was assigned by aligning the nucleotide sequence to germline. Looked up from germline, CDR1 is TSWWSYY and CDR2 is QGS. CDR3 length equals 17 residues. The DNA of the CDR3 is TGTGCTCCTGGGGAACTATCGACCTCCCGACATCTAGATAAACTCATCTTT. Protein sequence: CAPGELSTSRHLDKLIF.